This T cell receptor (beta chain) was sequenced during a study of blood T cell repertoires in COVID-19. Across the whole study: Acute and convalescent COVID-19 samples came from the United States, Italy and Spain. Nucleic acid was either cDNA or gDNA, and it came from T cells, B-cell-depleted T cells, or PBMCs.

In the original analysis: Quantification of nucleated cells was approximated via reference gene primer amplification. Assay used: immunoSEQ multiplex PCR; TCRdb lists only in-frame clones, some missing. D and trimming were read from the DNA, whereas the V and J calls and clone size are those reported in that table. This table has approximately 50,000 clones, roughly 78% appearing once. Input material: peripheral blood. This TCR derives from a man aged 70 or older with acute or convalescent COVID-19.

In DNA form, the CDR3 reads TGTGCCAGCAGCTTAGATGCGGGTGGGGGGACCTATGGCTACACCTTC. Encoded protein: CASSLDAGGGTYGYTF. This sequence joins TRBV11-3 and TRBJ1-2; TRBD1 might be the D (5 bases). The ends were cut back, 0 bases at V and 4 bases at J, with 15 bases in the middle. Germline V lookup: CDR1 SGHNT, CDR2 YENEEA. The CDR3 loop spans 16 amino acids.